The rows below give T cell receptor beta chains drawn from one sample of a study of T-cell memory formation after mild COVID-19. Each CDR3 protein is one row after TCRdb ran MiXCR on the 5' RACE reads. The sample lists 300,000 to 350,000 distinct CDR3 sequences, over 10% occurring once. Sequencing was carried out using PBMCs or a T cell subset sorted from them (not recorded which). The receptor set was obtained from a man younger than 35 who had mild COVID-19 (a few samples of this study predate the infection). Cell type and time point are not known. Both conserved end residues are part of each CDR3. The order of the fields is J gene, V gene, CDR3 length, D gene, clone size, CDR3 protein, CDR3 DNA. The D gene is left open where the match is weak. Clone size appears in some rows only: once, few, many, or a class for an expanded clone.

TRBJ2-3	TRBV5-1	16	TRBD2	many	CASSLQTSGGSDTQYF	TGCGCCAGCAGCTTGCAGACTAGCGGGGGCTCAGATACGCAGTATTTT
TRBJ1-4	TRBV5-1	15	.	few	CASSPSGTTKEKLFF	TGCGCCAGCAGCCCCTCCGGGACAACTAAGGAAAAACTGTTTTTT
TRBJ2-1	TRBV7-9	16	.	few	CASSLRRRSSYNEQFF	TGTGCCAGCAGCTTACGGCGGAGGAGCTCCTACAATGAGCAGTTCTTC
TRBJ1-1	TRBV12-3/TRBV12-4	15	.	.	CASSTRRNMNTEAFF	TGTGCCAGCAGTACACGACGGAACATGAACACTGAAGCTTTCTTT
TRBJ1-2	TRBV9	13	.	.	CASSGQGVYGYTF	TGTGCCAGCAGCGGTCAGGGAGTGTATGGCTACACCTTC
TRBJ2-5	TRBV7-2	11	.	many	CASSLAETQYF	TGTGCCAGCAGCTTAGCCGAGACCCAGTACTTC
TRBJ2-2	TRBV6-6	17	.	many	CASSREMTGPNTGELFF	TGTGCCAGCAGTCGTGAGATGACGGGCCCGAACACCGGGGAGCTGTTTTTT
TRBJ1-1	TRBV12-3/TRBV12-4	13	.	many	CASRSGTNTEAFF	TGTGCCAGCAGGAGTGGGACGAACACTGAAGCTTTCTTT
TRBJ2-1	TRBV6-2/TRBV6-3	17	TRBD2	few	CASSFPNLVLANNEQFF	TGTGCCAGCAGTTTCCCTAACCTCGTACTAGCGAACAATGAGCAGTTCTTC
TRBJ2-3	TRBV4-1	16	.	many	CASSQEATPSTDTQYF	TGCGCCAGCAGCCAAGAGGCGACTCCCAGCACAGATACGCAGTATTTT
TRBJ1-1	TRBV5-1	14	TRBD1	few	CASSGQGSGTEAFF	TGCGCCAGCAGCGGACAGGGTTCGGGCACTGAAGCTTTCTTT
TRBJ1-2	TRBV7-8	16	.	.	CASSLALGNANYGYTF	TGTGCCAGCAGCTTAGCGTTGGGAAATGCTAACTATGGCTACACCTTC
TRBJ1-1	TRBV12-3/TRBV12-4	14	.	.	CASGTGSINTEAFF	TGTGCCAGCGGCACGGGCAGCATTAACACTGAAGCTTTCTTT
TRBJ1-5	TRBV20-1	13	.	.	CSARFSRNQPQHF	TGCAGTGCTAGGTTCAGTCGCAATCAGCCCCAGCATTTT
TRBJ2-6	TRBV6-2/TRBV6-3	19	.	.	CASRGSPGHRLTGANVLTF	TGTGCCAGCAGGGGGTCGCCGGGACACAGGCTAACTGGGGCCAACGTCCTGACTTTC
TRBJ2-5	TRBV5-1	16	TRBD1	.	CASSLEATGYRETQYF	TGCGCCAGCAGCTTGGAGGCGACAGGGTATAGAGAGACCCAGTACTTC
TRBJ2-5	TRBV6-5	13	TRBD1	few	CASLGGGQETKYF	TGTGCCAGCCTAGGGGGCGGTCAAGAGACCAAGTACTTC
TRBJ2-3	TRBV6-1	16	TRBD1	few	CASTKWKGQGSDTQYF	TGTGCCAGCACCAAGTGGAAGGGACAGGGTTCAGATACGCAGTATTTT
TRBJ2-3	TRBV6-2/TRBV6-3	15	TRBD2	.	CASSYRAGGRDTQYF	TGTGCCAGCAGTTATAGGGCGGGGGGGCGTGATACGCAGTATTTT
TRBJ1-1	TRBV5-1	15	.	.	CASSLEPTVNTEVFF	TGCGCCAGCAGCTTGGAACCGACGGTGAACACTGAAGTTTTCTTT
TRBJ2-6	TRBV7-2	16	.	many	CASSPTGGSGANVLTF	TGTGCCAGCAGCCCGACCGGGGGTTCAGGGGCCAACGTCCTGACTTTC
TRBJ1-1	TRBV7-3	13	.	few	CASSLTVVTEAFF	TGTGCCAGCAGCTTAACGGTAGTGACTGAAGCTTTCTTT
TRBJ2-4	TRBV6-5	14	.	.	CASKVEAAGNIQYF	TGTGCCAGCAAAGTCGAGGCTGCGGGAAACATTCAGTACTTC
TRBJ2-1	TRBV6-5	16	.	.	CASKTGTLGPYNEQFF	TGTGCCAGCAAAACGGGGACCCTGGGGCCCTACAATGAGCAGTTCTTC
TRBJ2-7	TRBV2	15	.	.	CASSDLSPAPYEQYF	TGTGCCAGCAGTGACCTCTCTCCAGCCCCCTACGAGCAGTACTTC
TRBJ2-1	TRBV7-8	15	TRBD2	many	CASSLSSGGAREQFF	TGTGCCAGCAGCTTATCTAGCGGGGGGGCCCGTGAGCAGTTCTTC
TRBJ2-2	TRBV5-1	16	.	.	CASSLTGSGFTGELFF	TGCGCCAGCAGCTTGACTGGTAGCGGATTCACCGGGGAGCTGTTTTTT
TRBJ2-3	TRBV9	15	TRBD2	few	CASSARLAGSDTQYF	TGTGCCAGCAGCGCCAGACTAGCGGGGTCAGATACGCAGTATTTT
TRBJ2-1	TRBV27	15	TRBD1	.	CASTPGRGLFNEQFF	TGTGCCAGCACCCCGGGTAGGGGGCTATTTAATGAGCAGTTCTTC
TRBJ2-1	TRBV10-3	15	TRBD1	few	CAIRPTGSSYNEQFF	TGTGCCATCAGACCGACAGGGAGCTCCTACAATGAGCAGTTCTTC
TRBJ2-4	TRBV6-2/TRBV6-3	12	.	.	CATRREKNIQYF	TGTGCCACGCGCAGGGAAAAGAACATTCAGTACTTC
TRBJ1-2	TRBV5-1	12	.	.	CASSADPGSYTF	TGCGCCAGCAGCGCGGACCCGGGCAGCTACACCTTC
TRBJ1-6	TRBV20-1	15	.	few	CSASPRGSYNSPLHF	TGCAGTGCTAGCCCGCGGGGCTCCTATAATTCACCCCTCCACTTT
TRBJ2-2	TRBV18	18	TRBD1	few	CASSPEKAYRGITGELFF	TGTGCCAGCTCACCAGAAAAGGCCTACAGGGGGATCACCGGGGAGCTGTTTTTT
TRBJ2-5	TRBV15	13	.	many	CATSRDARETQYF	TGTGCCACCAGCAGAGATGCGAGGGAGACCCAGTACTTC
TRBJ2-5	TRBV27	14	.	many	CASSSPASLETQYF	TGTGCCAGCAGTTCCCCGGCGAGCCTAGAGACCCAGTACTTC
TRBJ1-4	TRBV7-9	17	TRBD1	many	CASSPTGLPRKNEKLFF	TGTGCCAGCAGTCCGACAGGGCTTCCACGAAAGAATGAAAAACTGTTTTTT
TRBJ2-1	TRBV6-5	14	.	.	CASSYGTPGNEQFF	TGTGCCAGCAGTTACGGGACACCGGGGAATGAGCAGTTCTTC
TRBJ1-5	TRBV18	16	TRBD1	.	CASSQDRVSGNQPQHF	TGTGCCAGCTCACAGGACAGGGTGTCTGGCAATCAGCCCCAGCATTTT
TRBJ2-3	TRBV4-1	15	.	.	CASSQVSLRGDTQYF	TGCGCCAGCAGCCAAGTATCGTTAAGAGGGGATACGCAGTATTTT
TRBJ2-3	TRBV10-3	14	TRBD2	.	CATQAGGHTDTQYF	TGTGCCACACAAGCGGGGGGCCACACAGATACGCAGTATTTT
TRBJ1-2	TRBV4-1	18	.	.	CASSQATGAGGAFRGYTF	TGCGCCAGCAGCCAAGCCACCGGTGCGGGGGGCGCGTTCCGTGGCTACACCTTC